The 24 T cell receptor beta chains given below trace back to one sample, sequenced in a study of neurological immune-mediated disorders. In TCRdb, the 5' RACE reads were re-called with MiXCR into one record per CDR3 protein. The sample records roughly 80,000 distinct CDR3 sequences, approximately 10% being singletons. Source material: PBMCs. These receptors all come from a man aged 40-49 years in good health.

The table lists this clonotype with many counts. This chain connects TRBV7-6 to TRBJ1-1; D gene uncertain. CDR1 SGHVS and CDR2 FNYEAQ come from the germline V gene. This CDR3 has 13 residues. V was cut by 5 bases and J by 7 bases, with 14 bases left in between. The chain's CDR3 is CASSDLALREAFF. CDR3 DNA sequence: TGTGCCAGCAGCGACCTTGCACTGCGTGAAGCTTTCTTT.

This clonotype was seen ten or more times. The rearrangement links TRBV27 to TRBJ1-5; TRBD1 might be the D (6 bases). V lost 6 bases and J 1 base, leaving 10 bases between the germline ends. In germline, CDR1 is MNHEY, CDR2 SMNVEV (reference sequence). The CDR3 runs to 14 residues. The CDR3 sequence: CASSQGGSNQPQHF. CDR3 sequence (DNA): TGTGCCAGCAGCCAAGGGGGGAGCAATCAGCCCCAGCATTTT.

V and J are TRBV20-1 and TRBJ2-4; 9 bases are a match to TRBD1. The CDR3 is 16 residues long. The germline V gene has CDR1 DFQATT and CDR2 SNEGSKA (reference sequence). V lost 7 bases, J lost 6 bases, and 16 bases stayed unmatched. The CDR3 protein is CSVAQGARDWGNIQYF. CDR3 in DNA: TGCAGTGTCGCACAGGGGGCGAGAGATTGGGGAAACATTCAGTACTTC.

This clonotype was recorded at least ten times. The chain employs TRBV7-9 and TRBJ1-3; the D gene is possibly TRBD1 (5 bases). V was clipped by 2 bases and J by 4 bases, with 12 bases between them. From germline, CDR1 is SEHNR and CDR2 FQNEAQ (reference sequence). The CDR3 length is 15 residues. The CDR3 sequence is CASSLNPGSGNTIYF. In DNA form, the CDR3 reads TGTGCCAGCAGCTTAAACCCAGGGTCGGGAAACACCATATATTTT.

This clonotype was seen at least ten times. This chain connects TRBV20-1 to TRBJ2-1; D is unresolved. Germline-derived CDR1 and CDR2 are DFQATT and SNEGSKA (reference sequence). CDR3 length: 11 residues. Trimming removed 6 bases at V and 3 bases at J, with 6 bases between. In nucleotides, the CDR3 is TGCAGTGCCCCCAGCTACAATGAGCAGTTCTTC. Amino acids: CSAPSYNEQFF.

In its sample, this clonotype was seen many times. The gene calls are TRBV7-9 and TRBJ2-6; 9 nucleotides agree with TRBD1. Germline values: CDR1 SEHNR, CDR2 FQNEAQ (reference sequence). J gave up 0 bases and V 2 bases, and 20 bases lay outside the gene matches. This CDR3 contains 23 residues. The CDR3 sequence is CASSLPWTGELAESYSGANVLTF. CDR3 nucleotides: TGTGCCAGCAGCTTACCCTGGACAGGGGAGCTCGCAGAGAGTTACTCTGGGGCCAACGTCCTGACTTTC.

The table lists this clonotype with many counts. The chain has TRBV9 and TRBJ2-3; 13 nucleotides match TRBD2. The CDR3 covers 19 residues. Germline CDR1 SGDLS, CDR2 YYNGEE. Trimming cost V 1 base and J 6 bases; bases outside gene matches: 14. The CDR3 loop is CASSVRTGTSGAERDTQYF. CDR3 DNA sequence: TGTGCCAGCAGCGTAAGGACCGGGACTAGCGGGGCCGAAAGGGATACGCAGTATTTT.

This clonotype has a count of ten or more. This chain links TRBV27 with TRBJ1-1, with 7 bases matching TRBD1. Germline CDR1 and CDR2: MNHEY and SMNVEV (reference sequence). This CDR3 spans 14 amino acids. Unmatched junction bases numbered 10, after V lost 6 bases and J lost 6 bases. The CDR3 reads CASSPKQGWPEAFF. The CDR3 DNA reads TGTGCCAGCAGCCCCAAACAGGGGTGGCCTGAAGCTTTCTTT.

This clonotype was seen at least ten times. In DNA, the CDR3 is TGTGCCAGCAGCCTGGGGGGCGGCTATCAGCCCCAGCATTTT. It codes for CASSLGGGYQPQHF. This rearrangement joins TRBV11-2 to TRBJ1-5; TRBD1 is a possible D gene (6 bases). The V gene lost 5 bases and the J gene lost 5 bases, with 13 bases spanning the gap. The CDR3 consists of 14 residues. Germline V gives CDR1 SGHAT, CDR2 FQNNGV.

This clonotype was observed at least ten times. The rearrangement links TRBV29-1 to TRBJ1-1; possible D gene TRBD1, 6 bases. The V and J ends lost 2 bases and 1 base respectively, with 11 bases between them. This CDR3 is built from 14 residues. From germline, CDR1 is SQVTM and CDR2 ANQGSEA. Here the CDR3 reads CSVEHRQANTEAFF. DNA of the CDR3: TGCAGCGTTGAACATAGACAGGCGAACACTGAAGCTTTCTTT.

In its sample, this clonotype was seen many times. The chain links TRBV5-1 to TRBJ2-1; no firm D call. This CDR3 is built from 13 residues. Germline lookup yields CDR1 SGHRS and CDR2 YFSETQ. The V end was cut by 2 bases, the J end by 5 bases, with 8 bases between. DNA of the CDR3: TGCGCCAGCAGCTTCGACCCCGACAATGAGCAGTTCTTC. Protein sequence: CASSFDPDNEQFF.

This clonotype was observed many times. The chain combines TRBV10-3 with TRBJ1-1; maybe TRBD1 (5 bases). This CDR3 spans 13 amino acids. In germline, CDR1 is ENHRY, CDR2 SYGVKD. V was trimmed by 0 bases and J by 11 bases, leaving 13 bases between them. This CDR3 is CAISESTGARAFF. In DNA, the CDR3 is TGTGCCATCAGTGAGTCAACAGGTGCAAGGGCTTTCTTT.

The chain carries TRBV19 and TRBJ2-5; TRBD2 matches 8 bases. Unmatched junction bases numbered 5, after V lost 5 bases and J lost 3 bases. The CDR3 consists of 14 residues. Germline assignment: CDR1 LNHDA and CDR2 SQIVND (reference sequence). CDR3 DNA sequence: TGTGCCAGTAGTCTCCGGGGGGGGGAAGAGACCCAGTACTTC. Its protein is CASSLRGGEETQYF.

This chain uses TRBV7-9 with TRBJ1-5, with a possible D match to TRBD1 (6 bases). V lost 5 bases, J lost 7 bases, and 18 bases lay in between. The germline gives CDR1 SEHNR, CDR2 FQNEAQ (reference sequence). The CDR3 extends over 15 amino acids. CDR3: CASSPYEGGGQPQHF. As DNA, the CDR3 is TGTGCCAGCAGCCCATATGAGGGGGGAGGGCAGCCCCAGCATTTT.

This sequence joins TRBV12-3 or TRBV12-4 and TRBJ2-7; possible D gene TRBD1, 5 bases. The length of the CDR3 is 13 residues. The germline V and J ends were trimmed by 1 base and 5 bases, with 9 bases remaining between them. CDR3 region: CASSLGAGNEQYF. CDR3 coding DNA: TGTGCCAGCAGTTTAGGGGCAGGGAACGAGCAGTACTTC.

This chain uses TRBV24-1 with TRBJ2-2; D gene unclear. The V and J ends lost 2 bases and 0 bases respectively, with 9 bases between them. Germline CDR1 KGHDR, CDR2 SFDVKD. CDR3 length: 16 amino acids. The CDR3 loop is CATSDYSHANTGELFF. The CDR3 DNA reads TGTGCCACCAGTGATTACAGTCACGCGAACACCGGGGAGCTGTTTTTT.

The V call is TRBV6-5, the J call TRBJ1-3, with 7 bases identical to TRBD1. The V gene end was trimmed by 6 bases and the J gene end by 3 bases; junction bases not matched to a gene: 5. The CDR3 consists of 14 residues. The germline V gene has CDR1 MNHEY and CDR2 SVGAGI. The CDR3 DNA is TGTGCCAGCAGGAGAGGGACAGATGGAAACACCATATATTTT. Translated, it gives CASRRGTDGNTIYF.

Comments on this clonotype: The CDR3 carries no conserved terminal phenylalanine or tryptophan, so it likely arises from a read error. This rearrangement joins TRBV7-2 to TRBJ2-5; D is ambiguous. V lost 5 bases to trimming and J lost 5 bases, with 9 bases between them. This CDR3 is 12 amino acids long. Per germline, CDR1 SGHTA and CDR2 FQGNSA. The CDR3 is CASSEVGETQYI. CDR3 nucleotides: TGTGCCAGCAGCGAGGTTGGGGAGACCCAGTACATC.

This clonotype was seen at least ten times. CDR3 nucleotide sequence: TGCGCCAGCAGCCTGCGACAGGGGGGGAATTCACCCCTCCACTTT. This codes for CASSLRQGGNSPLHF. The chain combines TRBV5-1 with TRBJ1-6; 9 bases line up with TRBD1. The germline gives CDR1 SGHRS, CDR2 YFSETQ. The CDR3 length is 15 residues. V dropped 4 bases and J dropped 7; count of bases not matched to a gene: 6.

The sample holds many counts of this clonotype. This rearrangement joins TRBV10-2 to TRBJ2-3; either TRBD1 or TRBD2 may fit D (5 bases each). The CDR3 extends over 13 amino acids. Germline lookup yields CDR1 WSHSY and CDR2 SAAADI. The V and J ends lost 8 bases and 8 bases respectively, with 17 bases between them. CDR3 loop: CASGESGPSTQYF. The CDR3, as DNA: TGCGCCAGCGGGGAGTCGGGGCCCAGTACGCAGTATTTT.

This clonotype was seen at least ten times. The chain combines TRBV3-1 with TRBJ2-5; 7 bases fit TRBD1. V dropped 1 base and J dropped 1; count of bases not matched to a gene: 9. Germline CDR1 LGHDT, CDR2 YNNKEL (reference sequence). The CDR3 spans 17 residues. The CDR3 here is CASSQVRDSDPQETQYF. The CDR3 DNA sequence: TGTGCCAGCAGCCAAGTAAGGGACAGCGACCCCCAAGAGACCCAGTACTTC.

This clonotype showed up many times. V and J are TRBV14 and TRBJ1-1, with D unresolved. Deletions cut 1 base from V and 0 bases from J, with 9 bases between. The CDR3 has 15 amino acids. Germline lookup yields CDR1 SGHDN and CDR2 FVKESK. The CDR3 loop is CASSQVGRMNTEAFF. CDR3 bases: TGTGCCAGCAGCCAAGTTGGCCGCATGAACACTGAAGCTTTCTTT.

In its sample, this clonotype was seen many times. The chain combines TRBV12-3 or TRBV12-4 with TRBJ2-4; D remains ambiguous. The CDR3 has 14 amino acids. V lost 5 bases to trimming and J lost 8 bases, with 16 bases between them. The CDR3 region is CASSPRNPWDIQYF. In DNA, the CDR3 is TGTGCCAGCAGTCCGCGTAACCCCTGGGACATTCAGTACTTC.

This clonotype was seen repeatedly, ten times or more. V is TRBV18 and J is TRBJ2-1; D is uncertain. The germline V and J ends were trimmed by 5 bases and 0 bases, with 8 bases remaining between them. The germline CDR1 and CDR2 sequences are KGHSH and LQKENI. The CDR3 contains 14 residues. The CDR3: CASSGISSYNEQFF. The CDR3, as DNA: TGTGCCAGCTCAGGGATCAGCTCCTACAATGAGCAGTTCTTC.